This T cell receptor (beta chain) was observed in a study of immune heterogeneity within non-small cell lung tumors. The TCR beta CDR3 region underwent multiplex PCR amplification with 32 V and 13 J primers. One entry per CDR3 protein, called by TCRdb with MiXCR from the multiplex PCR reads. The sample comprises 21,000 or so distinct CDR3 sequences, around 28% of which are singletons, and about 3.8% rests with the top ten. The CDR3 has 15 residues. Looked up from germline, CDR1 is LGHNT and CDR2 is FRNRAP. The V gene lost 4 bases and the J gene lost 0 bases, with 9 bases spanning the gap. The authors used roughly 600 ng of bulk tumor genomic DNA per sample as template. Primary tumors were biopsied several times each, far apart, intraoperatively. Patients underwent curative surgery for non-small cell lung cancer (untreated and newly diagnosed).

This rearrangement joins TRBV12-5 to TRBJ1-4; TRBD1 is a possible D gene (5 bases). Sequencing input: lung tumor tissue. This receptor was identified in a man aged 40-55 years with non-small cell lung cancer. CDR3 nucleotide sequence: TGTGCTAGTGGTTGGGGGGATGCAACTAATGAAAAACTGTTTTTT. Its protein product is CASGWGDATNEKLFF.